This entry features one T cell receptor (beta chain) sequence. The antigen is unknown. This sample was taken from a study of T cell repertoires in cytomegalovirus infection. Study conclusions and caveats: Identification of carriers of CMV plus the relevant HLA was achieved through cumulative public TCR beta family frequency. There were HLA-C-restricted CMV-specific TCR beta clonotypes dominating the ex vivo response.

A single record per CDR3 protein comes from TCRdb applying MiXCR to the reads. Of under 200,000 distinct CDR3 sequences in the sample, approximately 9.6% were seen once. The CDR3 runs 15 residues. Germline CDR1 and CDR2: LGHNA and YNFKEQ. Trimming pared 1 base from V and 0 bases from J, leaving 7 bases between. The sample comprised PBMCs. The clonotype was recovered from a human donor in good health (CMV status not recorded). Some clones in this sample may be carry-over from other donors' samples. This chain connects TRBV4-2 to TRBJ2-4, with D unclear. The CDR3 DNA reads TGTGCCAGCAGCCAAGCCGACTTAGCCAAAAACATTCAGTACTTC. It translates to CASSQADLAKNIQYF.